The 27 T cell receptor beta chains in this list originate from one sample, sequenced in a study of identical twins. Each CDR3 protein is one row after TCRdb ran MiXCR on the 5' RACE reads. The data hold 310,000 or so distinct CDR3 sequences, with roughly 8.6% observed a single time. The sample was also reused in another study, on yellow fever vaccine responses in identical twins.

The sample comprised memory (CD45RO+) T cells sorted from blood. All receptors come from a woman under 30 in good health.

This clonotype appeared many times. V and J are TRBV29-1 and TRBJ2-1; 9 bases fit TRBD2. Germline V lookup: CDR1 SQVTM, CDR2 ANQGSEA. The CDR3 consists of 13 residues. J gave up 7 bases and V 3 bases, and 4 bases lay outside the gene matches. Written as DNA, the CDR3 is TGCAGCGTTGACCTAGCGGGGAATAATGAGCAGTTCTTC. Translated, it gives CSVDLAGNNEQFF.

This chain uses TRBV5-5 with TRBJ1-6; D is undetermined. The V gene lost 0 bases and the J gene lost 7 bases, with 8 bases spanning the gap. CDR1 is SGHKS and CDR2 is YYEKEE in the germline V gene (reference sequence). The CDR3 runs to 14 residues. CDR3 sequence reads: CASSLGQLNSPLHF. DNA of the CDR3: TGTGCCAGCAGCTTGGGACAACTGAATTCACCCCTCCACTTT. Full variable domain (missing parts from reference TRBV5-5 and TRBJ1-6): DAGVTQSPTHLIKTRGQQVTLRCSPISGHKSVSWYQQVLGQGPQFIFQYYEKEERGRGNFPDRFSARQFPNYSSELNVNALLLGDSALYLCASSLGQLNSPLHFGNGTRLTVT.

The V gene is TRBV3-1, the J gene TRBJ1-2; TRBD1 might be the D (6 bases). The V gene's germline CDR1 is LGHDT and CDR2 YNNKEL (reference sequence). V was trimmed by 3 bases and J by 3 bases, leaving 14 bases between them. The CDR3 runs 15 residues. The chain's CDR3 is CASSHGGPGDYGYTF. In DNA form, the CDR3 reads TGTGCCAGCAGCCACGGGGGACCAGGGGACTATGGCTACACCTTC.

The sample holds many counts of this clonotype. The V gene is TRBV12-3 or TRBV12-4, the J gene TRBJ2-5; tentatively, D is TRBD2 (6 bases). The V end lost 6 bases, the J end lost 2 bases, and 13 bases lay between the germline ends. The CDR3 extends over 14 amino acids. In nucleotides, the CDR3 is TGTGCCAGCAGCAAACTAGCTAATCAAGAGACCCAGTACTTC. As protein: CASSKLANQETQYF.

V gene TRBV3-1 combines with J gene TRBJ2-1; TRBD2 matches 9 bases. V shed 6 bases, J shed 5 bases, and the junction held 5 bases outside the gene matches. The V gene's germline CDR1 is LGHDT and CDR2 YNNKEL (reference sequence). There are 14 residues in the CDR3. The chain's CDR3 is CASRTSGQHNEQFF. The CDR3 DNA reads as TGTGCCAGCAGGACTAGCGGACAACACAATGAGCAGTTCTTC.

This chain joins TRBV4-2 and TRBJ2-1; D unclear. The CDR3 sequence is 17 residues long. V lost 0 bases and J 2 bases, leaving 14 bases between the germline ends. Per the germline V gene, CDR1 is LGHNA and CDR2 is YNFKEQ. This CDR3 reads CASSQDGLSPTYNEQFF. The CDR3 nucleotides are TGTGCCAGCAGCCAAGATGGGCTCTCGCCCACCTACAATGAGCAGTTCTTC.

The sample holds a few counts of this clonotype. The chain is built from TRBV20-1 and TRBJ2-5; 7 bases agree with TRBD1. This CDR3 has 14 residues. The J segment lost 3 bases and the V segment lost 4 bases, leaving 8 bases of the junction unmatched. Germline V CDR1 and CDR2: DFQATT, SNEGSKA (reference sequence). CDR3 DNA sequence: TGCAGTGCTACCCTCCTTCAGGGGGAAGAGACCCAGTACTTC. This codes for CSATLLQGEETQYF.

The CDR3 region has the DNA TGCAGCGTCGGTTTGGGGCCGGGTGCAGCTTTCTTT. Encoded protein: CSVGLGPGAAFF. This sequence joins TRBV29-1 and TRBJ1-1, with D maybe TRBD1 (5 bases). This CDR3 spans 12 amino acids. Germline lookup yields CDR1 SQVTM and CDR2 ANQGSEA. Trimming took 6 bases from V and 10 from J, leaving 18 bases between them.

This rearrangement joins TRBV14 to TRBJ2-1; TRBD2 matches 8 bases. V shed 1 base and J 2 bases; nucleotides not matched to a gene: 10. The CDR3 extends over 18 amino acids. Germline V CDR1 and CDR2: SGHDN, FVKESK. The CDR3 spells CASSQVSPGLVTYNEQFF. The CDR3 DNA reads as TGTGCCAGCAGCCAAGTTAGTCCGGGACTAGTAACCTACAATGAGCAGTTCTTC.

In this sample, this clonotype turned up a few times. The rearrangement joins TRBV27 to TRBJ2-1; D possibly corresponds to TRBD2 (6 bases). The ends were cut back, 8 bases at V and 0 bases at J, with 26 bases in the middle. Germline-derived CDR1 and CDR2 are MNHEY and SMNVEV (reference sequence). The CDR3 is 19 residues long. Here the CDR3 reads CASSPSGLPTARSYNEQFF. CDR3 in DNA: TGTGCCAGCTCGCCCTCGGGACTCCCCACGGCACGCTCCTACAATGAGCAGTTCTTC.

This clonotype was counted between two and nine times. This chain connects TRBV20-1 to TRBJ2-2; TRBD1 matches at 10 bases. J lost 5 bases, V lost 0 bases, and 6 bases had no gene match. The CDR3 consists of 16 residues. CDR1 and CDR2 (germline): DFQATT, SNEGSKA (reference sequence). CDR3 coding DNA: TGCAGTGCTAGAGAGATTCGGACAGGGGGGACCGGGGAGCTGTTTTTT. Protein: CSAREIRTGGTGELFF.

This clonotype was detected only a few times. V is TRBV4-1 and J is TRBJ2-5; D is possibly TRBD1 or TRBD2 (5 bases each). CDR3 size: 15 residues. CDR1 and CDR2 (germline): MGHRA, YSYEKL. With 4 bases removed from V and 1 base from J, the gap between germline ends came to 13 bases. Written as DNA, the CDR3 is TGCGCCAGCAGCCCTTCAACGGGACCCCAAGAGACCCAGTACTTC. This codes for CASSPSTGPQETQYF.

The chain joins TRBV6-1 to TRBJ2-7; D remains unclear. The CDR3 sequence is 14 residues long. Trimming took 2 bases from V and 2 from J, leaving 10 bases between them. Germline V gene sequence: CDR1 MNHNS, CDR2 SASEGT. The CDR3 nucleotides are TGTGCCAGCAGTGAATTGGGCGGAACCTACGAGCAGTACTTC. Its protein product is CASSELGGTYEQYF.

This clonotype occurred a few times. J is TRBJ2-7 and V is TRBV20-1; tentatively, D is TRBD1 (5 bases). CDR3 length: 14 amino acids. Germline CDR1 DFQATT, CDR2 SNEGSKA (reference sequence). Trimming pared 0 bases from V and 0 bases from J, leaving 9 bases between. The CDR3 DNA reads TGCAGTGCTAGAGACAGGGTTAACTCCTACGAGCAGTACTTC. It specifies CSARDRVNSYEQYF.

The CDR3 nucleotides are TGTGCCAGCAGAGGTCCCGGGACTAGCGACGCGAACACCGGGGAGCTGTTTTTT. It translates to CASRGPGTSDANTGELFF. This rearrangement joins TRBV2 to TRBJ2-2, with TRBD2 matching 10 bases. Germline-derived CDR1 and CDR2 are SNHLY and FYNNEI. Trimming took 6 bases from V and 0 from J; bases not matched to a gene: 10. The CDR3 is 18 amino acids.

CDR3 region: CASSEVQETGELFF. The CDR3 bases are TGTGCCAGCAGTGAAGTTCAGGAAACCGGGGAGCTGTTTTTT. The J gene is TRBJ2-2, the V gene TRBV6-1, with D uncertain. Germline V lookup: CDR1 MNHNS, CDR2 SASEGT. The CDR3 extends over 14 amino acids. The ends were cut back, 1 base at V and 5 bases at J, with 8 bases in the middle.

This clonotype was recorded many times. The rearrangement uses TRBV29-1 and TRBJ2-3; unclear D gene. Germline lookup yields CDR1 SQVTM and CDR2 ANQGSEA. V gave up 2 bases and J gave up 8 bases, with 11 bases separating them. There are 12 residues in the CDR3. The chain's CDR3 is CSVEPSESTQYF. The CDR3 region has the DNA TGCAGCGTTGAACCCAGCGAGTCTACGCAGTATTTT.

This clonotype was seen repeatedly, ten times or more. The chain employs TRBV12-3 or TRBV12-4 and TRBJ2-7, with D uncertain. The V end was cut by 3 bases, the J end by 1 base, with 7 bases between. The CDR3 length is 13 residues. Written as DNA, the CDR3 is TGTGCCAGCAGTTTTGCTAGTTCCTACGAGCAGTACTTC. Protein sequence: CASSFASSYEQYF.

The chain has TRBV7-2 and TRBJ2-3; a weak D match, TRBD2 (5 bases). Between the trimmed V and J ends, which lost 3 bases and 2 bases, there was a span of 12 bases. The CDR3 sequence is 15 residues long. CDR1 is SGHTA and CDR2 is FQGNSA in the germline V gene. The CDR3 DNA sequence: TGTGCCAGCAGCTTTTGGACTGGAAACACAGATACGCAGTATTTT. It specifies CASSFWTGNTDTQYF.

This clonotype showed up just a few times. The chain recombines TRBV11-3 with TRBJ2-1; 14 bases are shared with TRBD2. Germline CDR1 and CDR2: SGHNT and YENEEA. Losses at the gene ends were 6 bases for V and 6 bases for J; bases not matched to a gene: 4. The CDR3 runs to 15 residues. CDR3: CASRTGLAGVNEQFF. In DNA form, the CDR3 reads TGTGCCAGCAGAACGGGACTAGCGGGAGTCAATGAGCAGTTCTTC.

This clonotype was found many times. V is TRBV7-9 and J is TRBJ2-1, with 9 bases that match TRBD2. J gave up 1 base and V 1 base, and 5 bases lay outside the gene matches. CDR1 is SEHNR, CDR2 FQNEAQ, per germline (reference sequence). This CDR3 contains 17 residues. CDR3 amino acids: CASSLDRGGESYNEQFF. The CDR3 nucleotides read TGTGCCAGCAGCTTAGACCGCGGGGGGGAGTCCTACAATGAGCAGTTCTTC. Together with reference TRBV7-9 and TRBJ2-1, the CDR3 gives the full variable domain: DTGVSQNPRHKITKRGQNVTFRCDPISEHNRLYWYRQTLGQGPEFLTYFQNEAQLEKSRLLSDRFSAERPKGSFSTLEIQRTEQGDSAMYLCASSLDRGGESYNEQFFGPGTRLTVL.

The table lists this clonotype with many counts. The V gene is TRBV11-2, the J gene TRBJ1-1, with D tentatively TRBD1 (6 bases). The germline CDR1 and CDR2 sequences are SGHAT and FQNNGV. V dropped 5 bases and J dropped 1 base, with 20 bases sitting between them. This CDR3 contains 17 residues. This chain's CDR3 is CASSQQGGAVGNTEAFF. In nucleotides, the CDR3 is TGTGCCAGCAGCCAACAGGGTGGAGCGGTCGGGAACACTGAAGCTTTCTTT. Supplemented by reference TRBV11-2 and TRBJ1-1, the full variable domain reads EAGVAQSPRYKIIEKRQSVAFWCNPISGHATLYWYQQILGQGPKLLIQFQNNGVVDDSQLPKDRFSAERLKGVDSTLKIQPAKLEDSAVYLCASSQQGGAVGNTEAFFGQGTRLTVV.

This clonotype turned up a few times. V and J are TRBV20-1 and TRBJ1-5; D ambiguous. V was cut by 3 bases and J by 4 bases, with 13 bases left in between. Germline CDR1 reads DFQATT; CDR2 reads SNEGSKA (reference sequence). The CDR3 has 14 residues. The CDR3 reads CSASGRQVNQPQHF. The CDR3 DNA reads TGCAGTGCTAGTGGGAGGCAGGTGAATCAGCCCCAGCATTTT.

This clonotype was recorded a few times. The rearrangement uses TRBV28 and TRBJ2-3; TRBD1 matches at 10 bases. CDR3 length: 14 amino acids. Germline trimming cut 8 bases from V and 2 bases from J; bases unmatched to any gene: 4. Per germline, CDR1 MDHEN and CDR2 SYDVKM. CDR3 amino acids: CASFGTGVTDTQYF. CDR3 bases: TGTGCCAGCTTCGGGACAGGGGTCACAGATACGCAGTATTTT.

This clonotype came up many times. The J gene is TRBJ2-5, the V gene TRBV20-1, with 7 bases identical to TRBD2. The CDR3 loop spans 14 amino acids. V dropped 3 bases and J dropped 0; count of bases not matched to a gene: 4. Germline V lookup: CDR1 DFQATT, CDR2 SNEGSKA (reference sequence). The CDR3 here is CSARGGGNQETQYF. The CDR3, as DNA: TGCAGTGCTAGGGGGGGGGGAAACCAAGAGACCCAGTACTTC.

This clonotype was picked up a small number of times. The genes are TRBV6-2 or TRBV6-3 and TRBJ2-1; 10 bases are a match to TRBD2. Germline CDR1 is MNHEY and CDR2 is SVGEGT. The J segment lost 6 bases and the V segment lost 8 bases, leaving 7 bases of the junction unmatched. The CDR3 is 14 residues long. CDR3 residues: CASSLAGEVNEQFF. The CDR3 DNA reads as TGTGCCAGCTCCCTAGCGGGAGAAGTCAATGAGCAGTTCTTC.

This clonotype was seen at least ten times. The rearrangement links TRBV12-3 or TRBV12-4 to TRBJ2-3; D is possibly TRBD2 (5 bases). The germline V and J ends were trimmed by 7 bases and 6 bases, with 20 bases remaining between them. The CDR3 is 15 amino acids. The CDR3 nucleotides read TGTGCCAGCAAAACGACTACCCCAACGTCCGATACGCAGTATTTT. It encodes CASKTTTPTSDTQYF.